The next 8 T cell receptor beta chains were all read from a single sample in a study of T cells in localized non-small cell lung cancer. The data were produced by immunoSEQ multiplex PCR, yet TCRdb's version contains in-frame clones alone and is incomplete. The sample records around 1,000 clones, roughly a fifth being singletons. Source: lung tumor tissue, taken before any cancer treatment. All receptors come from a man aged 40-75 years with stage II squamous cell lung carcinoma.

This clone is labeled as medium-sized. The J gene is TRBJ2-5, the V gene TRBV11-3; weak D call: TRBD2 (5 bases). The CDR3 has 14 residues. Trimming took off 2 bases at V and 3 bases at J, with 10 bases between the two ends. The germline CDR1 and CDR2 sequences are SGHNT and YENEEA. CDR3 sequence reads: CASSLFRGEETQYF. CDR3 nucleotide sequence: TGTGCCAGCAGCTTATTCCGGGGAGAAGAGACCCAGTACTTC.

The chain employs TRBV19 and TRBJ1-3; no definite D call. Between the trimmed V and J ends, which lost 2 bases and 1 base, there was a span of 15 bases. Germline CDR1 reads LNHDA; CDR2 reads SQIVND (reference sequence). There are 17 residues in the CDR3. CDR3 protein: CASSISIRTSSGNTIYF. As DNA, the CDR3 is TGTGCCAGTAGTATAAGTATACGGACCTCATCTGGAAACACCATATATTTT.

The gene calls are TRBV11-3 and TRBJ2-1; weak D call: TRBD2 (6 bases). The V end lost 5 bases, the J end lost 8 bases, and 19 bases lay between the germline ends. The CDR3 is 15 residues long. CDR1 and CDR2 from the germline V gene are SGHNT and YENEEA. The CDR3, as DNA: TGTGCCAGCAGCCTTCACCCCGGGAGCGTAGATGAGCAGTTCTTC. Protein: CASSLHPGSVDEQFF.

This clone was observed a handful of times. The chain employs TRBV9 and TRBJ2-2; D is undetermined. Germline lookup yields CDR1 SGDLS and CDR2 YYNGEE. CDR3 length equals 19 residues. V was trimmed by 4 bases and J by 4 bases, leaving 26 bases between them. CDR3 DNA: TGTGCCAGCAGCTCTCACGAAAGGCACTCAGCAAGACCCACCGGGGAGCTGTTTTTT. Its protein product is CASSSHERHSARPTGELFF. Together with reference TRBV9 and TRBJ2-2, the CDR3 gives the full variable domain: DSGVTQTPKHLITATGQRVTLRCSPRSGDLSVYWYQQSLDQGLQFLIQYYNGEERAKGNILERFSAQQFPDLHSELNLSSLELGDSALYFCASSSHERHSARPTGELFFGEGSRLTVL.

By share, this clone counts as medium-sized. The chain links TRBV4-1 to TRBJ2-3; D remains ambiguous. This CDR3 comprises 14 residues. Germline V gene lookup returns CDR1 MGHRA and CDR2 YSYEKL. V lost 0 bases and J 1 base, leaving 5 bases between the germline ends. The CDR3 DNA sequence: TGCGCCAGCAGCCAAGATCGGGGCACAGATACGCAGTATTTT. Encoded protein: CASSQDRGTDTQYF.

This clone came up a few times. The J gene is TRBJ1-2, the V gene TRBV23-1; maybe TRBD1 (6 bases). TRBV23-1 counts as an open reading frame of uncertain function. Trimming stripped 6 bases from V and 3 bases from J, with 17 bases between. This CDR3 is built from 15 residues. The CDR3 bases are TGCGCCAGCAGCTACTTGACAGGAGGTGACTATGGCTACACCTTC. It yields the protein CASSYLTGGDYGYTF.

DNA for the CDR3: TGTGCCAGCAGGAGCGGACAGGGGAGTAGAGGCTACACCTTC. Amino acid sequence: CASRSGQGSRGYTF. This chain connects TRBV7-4 to TRBJ1-2; 9 nucleotides agree with TRBD1. The junction had 10 bases not matched to a gene; V was cut back by 6 bases and J by 8 bases. The CDR3 is 14 amino acids. The germline V gene has CDR1 SGHVT and CDR2 SQSDAQ.

Sample share makes this clone large (0.1 to 1%). The DNA for the CDR3 is TGTGCCTGGAGTGTAAGTGGGAGCTGGTACGAGCAGTACTTC. Translation gives CAWSVSGSWYEQYF. This rearrangement joins TRBV30 to TRBJ2-7, with D possibly matching TRBD2 (5 bases). Germline values: CDR1 GTSNPN, CDR2 SVGIG (reference sequence). The CDR3 runs 14 residues. V was pared by 0 bases and J by 4 bases, with 13 bases between.